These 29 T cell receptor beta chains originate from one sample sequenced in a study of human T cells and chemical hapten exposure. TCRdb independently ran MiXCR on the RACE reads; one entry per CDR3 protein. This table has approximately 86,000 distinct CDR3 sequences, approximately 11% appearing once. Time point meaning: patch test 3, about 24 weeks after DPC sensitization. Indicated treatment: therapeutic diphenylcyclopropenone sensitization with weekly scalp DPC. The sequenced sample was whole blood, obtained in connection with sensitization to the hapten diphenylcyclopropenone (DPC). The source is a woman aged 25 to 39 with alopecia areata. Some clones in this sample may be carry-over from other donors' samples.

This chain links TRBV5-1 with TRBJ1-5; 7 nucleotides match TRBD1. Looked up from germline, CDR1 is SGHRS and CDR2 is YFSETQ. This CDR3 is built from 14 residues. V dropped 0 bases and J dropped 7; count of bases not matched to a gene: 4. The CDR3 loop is CASSLVPQGQPQHF. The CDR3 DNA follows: TGCGCCAGCAGCTTGGTTCCACAGGGGCAGCCCCAGCATTTT.

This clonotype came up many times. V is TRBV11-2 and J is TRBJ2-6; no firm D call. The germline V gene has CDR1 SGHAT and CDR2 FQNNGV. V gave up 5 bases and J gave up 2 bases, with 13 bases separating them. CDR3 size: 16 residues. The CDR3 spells CASSPESAAGANVLTF. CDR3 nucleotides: TGTGCCAGCAGCCCCGAAAGCGCGGCTGGGGCCAACGTCCTGACTTTC.

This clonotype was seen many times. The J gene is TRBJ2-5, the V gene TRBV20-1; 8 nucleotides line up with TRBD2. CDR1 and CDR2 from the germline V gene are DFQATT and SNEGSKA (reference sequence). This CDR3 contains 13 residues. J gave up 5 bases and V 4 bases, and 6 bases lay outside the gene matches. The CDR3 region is CSAKREIGETQYF. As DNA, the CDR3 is TGCAGTGCTAAGCGGGAGATTGGGGAGACCCAGTACTTC.

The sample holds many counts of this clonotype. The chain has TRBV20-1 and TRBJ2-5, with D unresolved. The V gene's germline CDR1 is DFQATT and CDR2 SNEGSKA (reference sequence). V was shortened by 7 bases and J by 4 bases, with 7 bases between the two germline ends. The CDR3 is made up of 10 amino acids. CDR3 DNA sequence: TGCAGTGTCGTCCGAGAGACCCAGTACTTC. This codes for CSVVRETQYF.

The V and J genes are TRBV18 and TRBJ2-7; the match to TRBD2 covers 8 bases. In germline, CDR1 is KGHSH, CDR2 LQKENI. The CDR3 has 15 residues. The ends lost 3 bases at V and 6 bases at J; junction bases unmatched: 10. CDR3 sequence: CASSPPGLGASEQYF. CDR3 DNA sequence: TGTGCCAGCTCACCGCCGGGACTAGGGGCCTCCGAGCAGTACTTC. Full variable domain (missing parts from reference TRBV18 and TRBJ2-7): NAGVMQNPRHLVRRRGQEARLRCSPMKGHSHVYWYRQLPEEGLKFMVYLQKENIIDESGMPKERFSAEFPKEGPSILRIQQVVRGDSAAYFCASSPPGLGASEQYFGPGTRLTVT.

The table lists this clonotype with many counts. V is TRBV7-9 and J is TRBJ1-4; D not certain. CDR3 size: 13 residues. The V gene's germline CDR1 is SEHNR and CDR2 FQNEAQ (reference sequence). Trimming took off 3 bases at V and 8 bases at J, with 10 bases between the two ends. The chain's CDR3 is CASSFTAGEKLFF. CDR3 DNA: TGTGCCAGCAGCTTCACGGCTGGCGAAAAACTGTTTTTT.

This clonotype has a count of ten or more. CDR3 sequence reads: CASSPGSQGWAGNTIYF. The CDR3, as DNA: TGTGCCAGCAGCCCCGGATCACAGGGGTGGGCTGGAAACACCATATATTTT. The genes are TRBV13 and TRBJ1-3, with 7 nucleotides matching TRBD1. This CDR3 is built from 17 residues. In germline, CDR1 is PRHDT, CDR2 FYEKMQ (reference sequence). J lost 2 bases, V lost 5 bases, and 12 bases had no gene match.

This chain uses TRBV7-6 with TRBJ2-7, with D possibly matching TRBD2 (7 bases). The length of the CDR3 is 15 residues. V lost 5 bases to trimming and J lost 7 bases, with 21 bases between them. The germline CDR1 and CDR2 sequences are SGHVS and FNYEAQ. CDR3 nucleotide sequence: TGTGCCAGCAGCAACAGGGTGGGGACTACGGGAGAGCAGTACTTC. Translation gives CASSNRVGTTGEQYF.

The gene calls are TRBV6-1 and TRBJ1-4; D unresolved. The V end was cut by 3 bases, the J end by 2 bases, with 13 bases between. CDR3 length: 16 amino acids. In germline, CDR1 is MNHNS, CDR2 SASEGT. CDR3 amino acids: CASSEMFGRTNEKLFF. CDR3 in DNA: TGTGCCAGCAGTGAGATGTTTGGCAGGACTAATGAAAAACTGTTTTTT.

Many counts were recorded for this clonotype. CDR3 amino acids: CATSEGFTDTQYF. In DNA form, the CDR3 reads TGTGCCACCAGTGAGGGGTTCACAGATACGCAGTATTTT. The chain joins TRBV24-1 to TRBJ2-3; D gene unclear. There are 13 residues in the CDR3. The ends were cut back, 4 bases at V and 2 bases at J, with 6 bases in the middle. The germline gives CDR1 KGHDR, CDR2 SFDVKD.

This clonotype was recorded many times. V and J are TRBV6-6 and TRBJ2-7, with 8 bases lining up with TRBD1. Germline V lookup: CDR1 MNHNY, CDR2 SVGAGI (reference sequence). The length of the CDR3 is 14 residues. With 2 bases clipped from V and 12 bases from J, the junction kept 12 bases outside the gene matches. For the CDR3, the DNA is TGTGCCAGCAGTTACGACGAAGTGGACAGGGAATGGTACGTC. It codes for CASSYDEVDREWYV.

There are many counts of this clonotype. The CDR3 here is CASSLSGDTQYF. The CDR3 DNA reads as TGTGCCAGCAGTTTGTCTGGAGATACGCAGTATTTT. This chain joins TRBV12-3 or TRBV12-4 and TRBJ2-3; D is unresolved. The CDR3 is made up of 12 amino acids. V shed 3 bases and J shed 5 bases, with 6 bases lying between them.

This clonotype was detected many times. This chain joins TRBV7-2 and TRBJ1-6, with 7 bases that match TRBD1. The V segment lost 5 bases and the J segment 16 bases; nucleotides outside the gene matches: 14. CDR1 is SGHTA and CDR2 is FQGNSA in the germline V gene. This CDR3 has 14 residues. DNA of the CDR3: TGTGCCAGCAGCCCCTACCACCAGGGGGAGAAACTCCACTTT. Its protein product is CASSPYHQGEKLHF. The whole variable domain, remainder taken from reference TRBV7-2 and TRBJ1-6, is GAGVSQSPSNKVTEKGKDVELRCDPISGHTALYWYRQSLGQGLEFLIYFQGNSAPDKSGLPSDRFSAERTGGSVSTLTIQRTQQEDSAVYLCASSPYHQGEKLHFGNGTRLTVT.

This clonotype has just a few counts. Here the CDR3 DNA reads TGTGCCAGCAGCCTCTCGCCCGGTGGAGGGATAGCGGCCAAAAACATTCAGTACTTC. Residues: CASSLSPGGGIAAKNIQYF. The chain carries TRBV28 and TRBJ2-4; D perhaps matches TRBD2 (6 bases). Germline V gives CDR1 MDHEN, CDR2 SYDVKM. V gave up 6 bases and J gave up 1 base, with 25 bases separating them. This CDR3 has 19 residues.

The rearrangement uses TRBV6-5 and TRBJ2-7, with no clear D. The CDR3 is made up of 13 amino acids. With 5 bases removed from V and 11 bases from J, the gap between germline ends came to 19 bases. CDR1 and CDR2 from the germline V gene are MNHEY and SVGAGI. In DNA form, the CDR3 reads TGTGCCAGCAGTCAGATAGAAACTACGTTGAAGTACTTC. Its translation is CASSQIETTLKYF.

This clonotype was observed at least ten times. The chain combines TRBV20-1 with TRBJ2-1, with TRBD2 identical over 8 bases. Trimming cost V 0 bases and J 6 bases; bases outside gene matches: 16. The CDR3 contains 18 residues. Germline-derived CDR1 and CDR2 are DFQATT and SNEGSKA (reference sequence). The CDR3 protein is CSARDREREFGRSNEQFF. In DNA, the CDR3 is TGCAGTGCTAGAGATAGGGAGCGGGAGTTCGGTCGGTCCAATGAGCAGTTCTTC.

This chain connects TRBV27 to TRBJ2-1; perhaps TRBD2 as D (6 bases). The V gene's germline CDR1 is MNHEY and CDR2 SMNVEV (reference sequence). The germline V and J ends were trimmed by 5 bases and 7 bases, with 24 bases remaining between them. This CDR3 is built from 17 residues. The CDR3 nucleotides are TGTGCCAGCAGTCCACGAAGAGTACGGGAGATCGGTAATGAGCAGTTCTTC. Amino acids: CASSPRRVREIGNEQFF.

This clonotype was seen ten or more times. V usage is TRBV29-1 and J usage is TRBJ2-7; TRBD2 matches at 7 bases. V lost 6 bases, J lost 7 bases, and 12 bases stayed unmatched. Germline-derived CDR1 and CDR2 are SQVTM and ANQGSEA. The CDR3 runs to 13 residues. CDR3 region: CSVTPGLFAEQYF. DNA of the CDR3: TGCAGCGTGACACCGGGACTATTCGCGGAGCAGTACTTC.

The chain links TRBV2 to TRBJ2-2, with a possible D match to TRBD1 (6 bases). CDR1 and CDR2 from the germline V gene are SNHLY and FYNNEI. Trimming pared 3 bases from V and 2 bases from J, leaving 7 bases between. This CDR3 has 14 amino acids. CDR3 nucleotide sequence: TGTGCCAGCAGTGACAGGGGAAACACCGGGGAGCTGTTTTTT. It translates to CASSDRGNTGELFF.

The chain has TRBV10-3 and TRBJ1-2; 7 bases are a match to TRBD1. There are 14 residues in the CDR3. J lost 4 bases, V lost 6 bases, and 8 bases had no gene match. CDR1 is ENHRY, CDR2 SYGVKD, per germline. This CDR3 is CAIRPGQNTYGYTF. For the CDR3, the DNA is TGTGCCATCAGGCCGGGACAGAACACCTATGGCTACACCTTC.

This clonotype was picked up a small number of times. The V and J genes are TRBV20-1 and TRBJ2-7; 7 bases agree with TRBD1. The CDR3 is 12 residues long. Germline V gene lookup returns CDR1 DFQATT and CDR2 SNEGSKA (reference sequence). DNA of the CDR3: TGCATGCTTGAGGGGGCGAGGAACGAGCAGTACTTC. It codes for CMLEGARNEQYF.

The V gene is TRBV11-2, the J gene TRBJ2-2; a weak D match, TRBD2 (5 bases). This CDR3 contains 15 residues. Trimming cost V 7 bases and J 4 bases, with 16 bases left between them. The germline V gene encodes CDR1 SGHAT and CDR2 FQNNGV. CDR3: CASTPQLVGTGELFF. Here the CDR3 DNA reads TGTGCCAGCACCCCCCAACTAGTCGGCACCGGGGAGCTGTTTTTT.

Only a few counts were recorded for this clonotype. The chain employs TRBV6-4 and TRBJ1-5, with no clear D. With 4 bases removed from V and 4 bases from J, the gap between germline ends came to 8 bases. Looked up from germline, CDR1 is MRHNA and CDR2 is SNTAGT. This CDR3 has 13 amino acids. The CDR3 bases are TGTGCCAGCAGTGTGGGGAGGAATCAGCCCCAGCATTTT. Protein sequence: CASSVGRNQPQHF.

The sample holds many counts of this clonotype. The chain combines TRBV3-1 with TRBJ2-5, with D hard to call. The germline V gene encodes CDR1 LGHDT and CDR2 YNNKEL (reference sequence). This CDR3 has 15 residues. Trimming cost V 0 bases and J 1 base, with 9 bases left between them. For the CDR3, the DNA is TGTGCCAGCAGCCAAGATGAACAGCTCCAAGAGACCCAGTACTTC. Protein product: CASSQDEQLQETQYF.

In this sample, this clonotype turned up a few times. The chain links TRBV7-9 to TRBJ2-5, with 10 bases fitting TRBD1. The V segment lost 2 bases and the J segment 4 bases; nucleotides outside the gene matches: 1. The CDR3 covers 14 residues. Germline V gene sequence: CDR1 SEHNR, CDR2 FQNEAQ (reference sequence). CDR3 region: CASSLRTGGETQYF. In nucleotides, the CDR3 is TGTGCCAGCAGCTTACGGACAGGGGGAGAGACCCAGTACTTC.

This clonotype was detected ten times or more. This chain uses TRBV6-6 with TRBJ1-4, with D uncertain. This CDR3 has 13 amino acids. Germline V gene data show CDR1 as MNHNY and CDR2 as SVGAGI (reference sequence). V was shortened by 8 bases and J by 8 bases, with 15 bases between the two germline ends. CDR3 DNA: TGTGCCAGCGAGGGAGGGCTGGAAGAAAAACTGTTTTTT. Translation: CASEGGLEEKLFF.

CDR3 DNA: TGTGCCAGCAGTCCCCCCGGGCTAGCGGGCCAAGAGACCCAGTACTTC. Translation: CASSPPGLAGQETQYF. The chain couples TRBV12-3 or TRBV12-4 to TRBJ2-5; 8 nucleotides line up with TRBD2. The J segment lost 1 base and the V segment lost 5 bases, leaving 9 bases of the junction unmatched. The CDR3 has 16 amino acids.

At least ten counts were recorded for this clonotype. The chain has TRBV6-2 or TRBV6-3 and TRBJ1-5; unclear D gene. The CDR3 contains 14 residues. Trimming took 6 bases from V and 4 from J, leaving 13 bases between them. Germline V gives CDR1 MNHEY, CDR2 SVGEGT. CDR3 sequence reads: CASSSGSYNQPQHF. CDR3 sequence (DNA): TGTGCCAGCAGCTCGGGTTCTTATAATCAGCCCCAGCATTTT.

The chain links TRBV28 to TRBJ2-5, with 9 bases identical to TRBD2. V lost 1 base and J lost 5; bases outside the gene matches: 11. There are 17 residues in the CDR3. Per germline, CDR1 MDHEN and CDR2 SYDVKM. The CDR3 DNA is TGTGCCAGCAGTTTATCAGGGGCGGGAGGGCCTGAGGAGACCCAGTACTTC. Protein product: CASSLSGAGGPEETQYF. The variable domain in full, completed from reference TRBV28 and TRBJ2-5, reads DVKVTQSSRYLVKRTGEKVFLECVQDMDHENMFWYRQDPGLGLRLIYFSYDVKMKEKGDIPEGYSVSREKKERFSLILESASTNQTSMYLCASSLSGAGGPEETQYFGPGTRLLVL.